A selection of T cell receptor beta chains follows, all from one sample in a study of blood T cell repertoires in COVID-19. Repertoires were generated with immunoSEQ multiplex PCR, while TCRdb's copy carries only in-frame clones and drops some. The table lists 150,000 or so clones, approximately 80% of them singletons, with more than 5.5% in the top ten. Sequenced: peripheral blood. The receptors were sampled from a woman in her fifties or sixties in a cohort sampled during active or convalescent COVID-19. CDR3s include the opening cysteine and the closing phenylalanine or tryptophan. D genes are given only for firm matches. Rows give clone size only sometimes, using once, few, many, or a class for an expanded clone.

>15|TRBV24-1|TRBD1|TRBJ2-3|.
TGTGCCACCAGTGATGCGGGACAGGCCACAGATACGCAGTATTTT
CATSDAGQATDTQYF
>14|TRBV11-2|.|TRBJ1-6|.
TGTGCCAGCAGCTCAGGGCAGGAATGGTCACCCCTCCACTTT
CASSSGQEWSPLHF
>16|TRBV7-9|TRBD1|TRBJ1-5|.
TGTGCCAGCAGCACAGATCGGACAGGTGGTAATCAGCCCCAGCATTTT
CASSTDRTGGNQPQHF
>21|TRBV30|.|TRBJ1-3|many
TGTGCCTGGAGTTCTCAGACGTCATACATCTTTACAGGGTACTCTGGAAACACCATATATTTT
CAWSSQTSYIFTGYSGNTIYF
>15|TRBV7-9|.|TRBJ2-7|.
TGTGCCAGCAGCACTAGGGACACTCTCTCCTACGAGCAGTACTTC
CASSTRDTLSYEQYF
>16|TRBV9|TRBD2|TRBJ2-2|.
TGTGCCAGCAGCCCCAGCTGGCGGGGGGGTCACGGGGAGCTGTTTTTT
CASSPSWRGGHGELFF
>17|TRBV12-5|TRBD2|TRBJ2-3|.
TGTGCTAGTGGTCCTTCAACTAGCGGGGGGGTGGGAGATACGCAGTATTTT
CASGPSTSGGVGDTQYF
>13|TRBV4-1|.|TRBJ2-5|.
TGCGCCAGCAGCGACCCCGGGAAAGAGACCCAGTACTTC
CASSDPGKETQYF
>14|TRBV10-3|TRBD2|TRBJ2-5|.
TGTGCCATCATGGCCGGGGGGGCCTCAGAGACCCAGTACTTC
CAIMAGGASETQYF
>17|TRBV19|.|TRBJ1-5|.
TGTGCCAGTAGTTATGGGGGCGCCTGGATTAGCAATCAGCCCCAGCATTTT
CASSYGGAWISNQPQHF
>15|TRBV5-8|.|TRBJ2-3|.
TGTGCCAGCAGAAAGCGTACAGGTAGAACAGATACGCAGTATTTT
CASRKRTGRTDTQYF
>13|TRBV18|.|TRBJ1-6|.
TGTGCCAGCTCACCTGAGGATGGCTCACCCCTCCACTTT
CASSPEDGSPLHF
>11|TRBV29-1|.|TRBJ1-1|.
TGCAGCGTGTACAGGGTTACTGAAGCTTTCTTT
CSVYRVTEAFF
>16|TRBV7-7|.|TRBJ2-1|.
TGTGCTAGCAGTCCCACCGGGGGTTCCCAGCTCAATGAGCAGTTCTTC
CASSPTGGSQLNEQFF
>14|TRBV2|.|TRBJ1-1|.
TGTGCCAGCAGGACACCCACAGGGAACACTGAAGCTTTCTTT
CASRTPTGNTEAFF
>16|TRBV3-1/TRBV3-2|.|TRBJ1-4|.
TGTGCCAGCAGCCAACTTCGATCGGGGTGGAATGAAAAACTGTTTTTT
CASSQLRSGWNEKLFF
>13|TRBV10-1|.|TRBJ1-3|few
TGCGCCAGCAGCGCGGCGCTCGGAAACACCATATATTTT
CASSAALGNTIYF
>13|TRBV6-6|.|TRBJ1-1|.
TGTGCCAGCAGCACACAGGGAGAAACTGAAGCTTTCTTT
CASSTQGETEAFF
>12|TRBV5-4|.|TRBJ1-6|.
TGTGCCAGCAGCGCACTCAATTCACCCCTCCACTTT
CASSALNSPLHF
>14|TRBV30|.|TRBJ1-4|.
TGTGCCTGGAGCCCGGGTCCCGGGAATGAAAAACTGTTTTTT
CAWSPGPGNEKLFF
>11|TRBV7-2|.|TRBJ2-3|.
TGTGCCAGCAGCTTACAGGATACGCAGTATTTT
CASSLQDTQYF
>14|TRBV11-2|.|TRBJ1-2|.
TGTGCCAGCAGCTTGGCCGGCGACAGCTATGGCTACACCTTC
CASSLAGDSYGYTF
>12|TRBV7-6|.|TRBJ2-7|.
TGTGCCAGCAGCCCCTCCGGCTACGAGCAGTACTTC
CASSPSGYEQYF
>11|TRBV30|.|TRBJ2-1|.
TGTGCCTGGAGTATAGGGGATGAGCAGTTCTTC
CAWSIGDEQFF
>12|TRBV2|.|TRBJ2-2|.
TGTGCCAGCACAGGGAACACCGGGGAGCTGTTTTTT
CASTGNTGELFF
>15|TRBV3-1/TRBV3-2|TRBD1|TRBJ1-5|many
TGTGCCAGCAGCCCAGGGACAGGGGGCGGTCAGCCCCAGCATTTT
CASSPGTGGGQPQHF
>17|TRBV7-2|.|TRBJ2-1|.
TGTGCCAGCAGCTTAAACGGCGGGCCCAGCTCCTACAATGAGCAGTTCTTC
CASSLNGGPSSYNEQFF
>12|TRBV3-1/TRBV3-2|.|TRBJ2-1|.
TGTGCCAGCAGCCATGGAGTCAATGAGCAGTTCTTC
CASSHGVNEQFF
>15|TRBV9|.|TRBJ1-5|.
TGTGCCAGCAGCCGCGGCGTGAACAAAAATCAGCCCCAGCATTTT
CASSRGVNKNQPQHF
>14|TRBV29-1|.|TRBJ1-1|.
TGCAGCGTTGATCTCAACAGATTGAACACTGAAGCTTTCTTT
CSVDLNRLNTEAFF
>13|TRBV15|.|TRBJ1-1|.
TGTGCCACCCGGGACACCGGCTACACTGAAGCTTTCTTT
CATRDTGYTEAFF
>14|TRBV18|.|TRBJ1-1|.
TGTGCCAGCTCATCCCGGCCGGGAGGAACTGAAGCTTTCTTT
CASSSRPGGTEAFF
>15|TRBV6-5|.|TRBJ1-1|.
TGTGCCAGCAGTTACTCGTACAGGGTGGACACTGAAGCTTTCTTT
CASSYSYRVDTEAFF
>18|TRBV9|TRBD2|TRBJ2-7|.
TGTGCCAGCAGCGCAACTGGGACTAGCGGGGGGGCCGGCTACGAGCAGTACTTC
CASSATGTSGGAGYEQYF
>13|TRBV5-5|.|TRBJ2-5|.
TGTGCCAGCAGAAACAGCCCAAGGGGGACCCAGTACTTC
CASRNSPRGTQYF
>13|TRBV6-5|TRBD1|TRBJ2-7|few
TGTGCCAGCAGTCGGGGACAGGCCTACGAGCAGTACTTC
CASSRGQAYEQYF
>16|TRBV7-2|TRBD1|TRBJ2-3|.
TGTGCCAGCAGCGTACAGGGGGCATCGAGCACAGATACGCAGTATTTT
CASSVQGASSTDTQYF
>17|TRBV7-2|TRBD1|TRBJ2-6|.
TGTGCCAGCAGCTCTCGACAGGGCAGCTCTGGGGCCAACGTCCTGACTTTC
CASSSRQGSSGANVLTF
>17|TRBV5-1|TRBD2|TRBJ2-5|few
TGCGCCAGCAGCATCCGGACTAGCGGGGAGATGCAGGGGACCCAGTACTTC
CASSIRTSGEMQGTQYF
>13|TRBV19|TRBD2|TRBJ2-7|.
TGTGCCAGTAGTATCGGGGGGACCTACGAGCAGTACTTC
CASSIGGTYEQYF
>16|TRBV19|TRBD2|TRBJ2-3|.
TGTGCCACTACACTAGCGGGGGGGCTAAGCGCAGATACGCAGTATTTT
CATTLAGGLSADTQYF
>15|TRBV18|TRBD1|TRBJ2-7|.
TGTGCCAGCTCTCCCCGGGGGACAGGGCTAGGCGAGCAGTACTTC
CASSPRGTGLGEQYF
>15|TRBV3-1/TRBV3-2|TRBD1|TRBJ1-1|.
TGTGCCAGCAGCCCGTTGACAGGGGGGAACACTGAAGCTTTCTTT
CASSPLTGGNTEAFF
>16|TRBV5-5|TRBD1|TRBJ2-3|few
TGTGCCAGCAGCTCCTCGCCGGGACAGGGTACGGATACGCAGTATTTT
CASSSSPGQGTDTQYF
>12|TRBV12-3/TRBV12-4|.|TRBJ2-1|few
TGTGCCAGCTCGTCCCCTGGGGGGGGCCAGTTCTTC
CASSSPGGGQFF